The clone carrying this T cell receptor (beta chain) came up once. Its antigen is unknown. The sample is drawn from a study of T cell responses to AZD1222 COVID-19 vaccine. Regarding the study as a whole: Donors skewed white British and female; clonal diversity was possibly underestimated.

Method: immunoSEQ multiplex PCR; TCRdb's copy keeps in-frame clones and lacks some. The sample carries 140,000 to 150,000 clones, around 93% recorded once. This clonotype was sampled from an adult in good health. Here the sequenced sample was peripheral blood, taken on day 0 of AZD1222 vaccination.

The CDR3 loop is CASGLGSQHYGYTF. CDR3 DNA sequence: TGTGCCAGCGGACTAGGTTCACAGCACTATGGCTACACCTTC. V is TRBV7-8 and J is TRBJ1-2; D not certain. CDR3 length equals 14 residues. Deletions cut 8 bases from V and 3 bases from J, with 16 bases between. Germline-derived CDR1 and CDR2 are SGHVS and FQNEAQ.